A single sample gave rise to the 26 T cell receptor beta chains below, sequenced in a study of T cell changes during pregnancy in multiple sclerosis. The repertoire was sequenced with immunoSEQ multiplex PCR; TCRdb's copy has only in-frame clones and lacks some. The table lists tens of thousands of clones, roughly nine tenths of them singletons. Sample: CD4+ T cells from peripheral blood mononuclear cells, taken before pregnancy. The receptors stem from a female donor with multiple sclerosis, enrolled in a pregnancy study.

This clone was detected only a few times. The rearrangement joins TRBV5-6 to TRBJ1-1; 11 bases map to TRBD1. V lost 1 base and J lost 4; bases outside the gene matches: 3. The CDR3 extends over 15 amino acids. Germline-derived CDR1 and CDR2 are SGHDT and YYEEEE. In DNA, the CDR3 is TGTGCCAGCAGCTTGTTCGGGACAGGGGGCACTGAAGCTTTCTTT. It codes for CASSLFGTGGTEAFF.

This clone turned up a few times. The CDR3 protein is CAIKIGDMNTEAFF. CDR3 DNA: TGTGCCATCAAGATAGGGGACATGAACACTGAAGCTTTCTTT. This chain connects TRBV10-3 to TRBJ1-1, with a weak D call TRBD1 (6 bases). The ends were cut back, 7 bases at V and 0 bases at J, with 12 bases in the middle. The CDR3 runs 14 residues. Germline CDR1 reads ENHRY; CDR2 reads SYGVKD.

The J gene is TRBJ2-7, the V gene TRBV19; TRBD2 agrees at 7 bases. In germline, CDR1 is LNHDA, CDR2 SQIVND (reference sequence). V shed 6 bases and J 5 bases; nucleotides not matched to a gene: 7. The CDR3 length is 13 residues. The CDR3 reads CASSLGGSDEQYF. The CDR3 DNA is TGTGCCAGTAGCCTCGGGGGGAGCGACGAGCAGTACTTC.

The chain joins TRBV5-4 to TRBJ2-3, with D possibly being TRBD2 (6 bases). The V gene lost 4 bases and the J gene lost 0 bases, with 15 bases spanning the gap. In germline, CDR1 is SGHNT, CDR2 YYREEE (reference sequence). The CDR3 extends over 16 amino acids. The CDR3 DNA reads as TGTGCCAGCAGCCCACCAGGAGGGCGAAGCACAGATACGCAGTATTTT. Protein sequence: CASSPPGGRSTDTQYF.

J is TRBJ2-7 and V is TRBV10-1; 7 bases fit TRBD2. The junction had 14 bases not matched to a gene; V was cut back by 3 bases and J by 3 bases. This CDR3 has 17 residues. Germline values: CDR1 WNHNN, CDR2 SYGVQD (reference sequence). This chain's CDR3 is CASSDGGGSNRVYEQYF. For the CDR3, the DNA is TGCGCCAGCAGTGATGGGGGGGGGTCGAATCGGGTCTACGAGCAGTACTTC.

The chain employs TRBV5-1 and TRBJ1-3; D not resolved. The V end was cut by 4 bases, the J end by 0 bases, with 5 bases between. The CDR3 extends over 13 amino acids. In germline, CDR1 is SGHRS, CDR2 YFSETQ. The DNA of the CDR3 is TGCGCCAGCAGCCCACTCTCTGGAAACACCATATATTTT. Protein sequence: CASSPLSGNTIYF.

This chain connects TRBV6-1 to TRBJ1-3; D is possibly TRBD1 (5 bases). The V gene lost 7 bases and the J gene lost 0 bases, with 10 bases spanning the gap. CDR1 is MNHNS, CDR2 SASEGT, per germline. The CDR3 is made up of 14 amino acids. The CDR3 protein is CASKSDSSGNTIYF. The DNA for the CDR3 is TGTGCCAGCAAGTCTGACAGCTCTGGAAACACCATATATTTT.

The rearrangement joins TRBV10-3 to TRBJ2-7; 7 bases match TRBD1. This CDR3 contains 15 residues. The ends lost 0 bases at V and 5 bases at J; junction bases unmatched: 7. CDR1 and CDR2 (germline): ENHRY, SYGVKD. CDR3 nucleotide sequence: TGTGCCATCAGTGAGTCGGGCAGGGGGAACAACGAGCAGTACTTC. Translation gives CAISESGRGNNEQYF.

This clone was counted a single time. The chain employs TRBV29-1 and TRBJ2-1; TRBD1 agrees at 7 bases. From germline, CDR1 is SQVTM and CDR2 ANQGSEA. The ends lost 2 bases at V and 12 bases at J; junction bases unmatched: 7. The CDR3 loop spans 12 amino acids. CDR3 sequence reads: CSVERQGVRQFF. The CDR3 coding sequence is TGCAGCGTTGAAAGACAGGGAGTCCGGCAGTTCTTC.

This clone is a singleton in its sample. CDR3 in amino acids: CASRTGTGNLVPDNEQFF. CDR3 nucleotide sequence: TGTGCCAGCAGGACCGGGACAGGGAACCTTGTACCGGACAATGAGCAGTTCTTC. The chain links TRBV11-2 to TRBJ2-1; 9 nucleotides match TRBD1. Germline V gene sequence: CDR1 SGHAT, CDR2 FQNNGV. This CDR3 region has 18 residues. Germline trimming cut 6 bases from V and 5 bases from J; bases unmatched to any gene: 17.

The V gene is TRBV10-3, the J gene TRBJ1-3; D is unclear. Per the germline V gene, CDR1 is ENHRY and CDR2 is SYGVKD. Trimming stripped 2 bases from V and 2 bases from J, with 16 bases between. This CDR3 region has 17 residues. The CDR3: CAISEIRGLMAGNTIYF. The CDR3 DNA is TGTGCCATCAGTGAGATCCGCGGACTAATGGCTGGAAACACCATATATTTT.

The chain recombines TRBV5-6 with TRBJ2-3; 10 bases agree with TRBD1. The CDR3 has 16 residues. The V gene's germline CDR1 is SGHDT and CDR2 YYEEEE. V shed 4 bases, J shed 4 bases, and the junction held 9 bases outside the gene matches. The CDR3 nucleotides are TGTGCCAGCAGCGGGGGGACAGGGGCAGTCGCAGATACGCAGTATTTT. Translation: CASSGGTGAVADTQYF. Full variable domain (outside the CDR3, taken from reference TRBV5-6 and TRBJ2-3): DAGVTQSPTHLIKTRGQQVTLRCSPKSGHDTVSWYQQALGQGPQFIFQYYEEEERQRGNFPDRFSGHQFPNYSSELNVNALLLGDSALYLCASSGGTGAVADTQYFGPGTRLTVL.

The chain joins TRBV28 to TRBJ1-5; D gene uncertain. Germline V gives CDR1 MDHEN, CDR2 SYDVKM. This CDR3 comprises 14 residues. Trimming cost V 3 bases and J 4 bases, with 10 bases left between them. As DNA, the CDR3 is TGTGCCAGCAGTTTCGTGGCGGGGAATCAGCCCCAGCATTTT. The encoded protein is CASSFVAGNQPQHF.

The chain carries TRBV5-6 and TRBJ1-1, with 10 bases lining up with TRBD1. CDR3 length: 14 residues. The junction had 0 bases not matched to a gene; V was cut back by 3 bases and J by 1 base. Germline loops: CDR1 SGHDT, CDR2 YYEEEE. This CDR3 is CASSWDRGNTEAFF. The CDR3 DNA reads TGTGCCAGCAGCTGGGACAGGGGGAACACTGAAGCTTTCTTT.

CDR3 loop: CASSEGSGSSGQGFTF. In DNA, the CDR3 is TGTGCCAGCAGTGAAGGCTCGGGGAGCTCGGGACAGGGGTTCACCTTC. The chain is built from TRBV2 and TRBJ1-2; 10 nucleotides line up with TRBD1. The germline gives CDR1 SNHLY, CDR2 FYNNEI. Trimming cost V 1 base and J 13 bases; bases outside gene matches: 15. CDR3 length: 16 residues.

This chain joins TRBV5-6 and TRBJ2-2; no definite D call. Trimming shortened V by 4 bases and J by 0 bases, and 4 bases separated the two germline ends. The length of the CDR3 is 13 residues. Germline V CDR1 and CDR2: SGHDT, YYEEEE. In DNA, the CDR3 is TGTGCCAGCAGCCCCGCGAACACCGGGGAGCTGTTTTTT. Protein product: CASSPANTGELFF.

The chain carries TRBV4-2 and TRBJ1-1; D unresolved. Trimming cost V 0 bases and J 1 base, with 12 bases left between them. This CDR3 has 16 amino acids. CDR1 is LGHNA and CDR2 is YNFKEQ in the germline V gene. Here the CDR3 DNA reads TGTGCCAGCAGCCAAGAATGGTTCCGACAGAACACTGAAGCTTTCTTT. The encoded protein is CASSQEWFRQNTEAFF.

In nucleotides, the CDR3 is TGTGCCAGTCAATATGGGACAGGGTTCTCTGGAAACACCATATATTTT. It encodes CASQYGTGFSGNTIYF. The chain combines TRBV19 with TRBJ1-3; 9 nucleotides align to TRBD1. The CDR3 length is 16 residues. CDR1 LNHDA and CDR2 SQIVND come from the germline V gene (reference sequence). V lost 8 bases to trimming and J lost 0 bases; unmatched junction nucleotides: 8.

The V gene is TRBV7-9, the J gene TRBJ1-5; no firm D call. V was pared by 6 bases and J by 0 bases, with 18 bases between. CDR3 size: 17 residues. The germline V gene has CDR1 SEHNR and CDR2 FQNEAQ (reference sequence). DNA of the CDR3: TGTGCCAGCAGTCTCTCCGCAACGAGCTATAGCAATCAGCCCCAGCATTTT. Protein product: CASSLSATSYSNQPQHF.

This clone was seen a few times. The chain carries TRBV7-2 and TRBJ1-6; no clear D gene. CDR3 length: 14 amino acids. V lost 5 bases, J lost 8 bases, and 13 bases lay in between. Germline V gene lookup returns CDR1 SGHTA and CDR2 FQGNSA. The CDR3 sequence: CASSIYRSDSPLHF. The CDR3 DNA follows: TGTGCCAGCAGCATTTATCGGTCGGATTCACCCCTCCACTTT.

This rearrangement joins TRBV9 to TRBJ2-7; 12 bases fit TRBD2. The junction had 14 bases not matched to a gene; V was cut back by 4 bases and J by 3 bases. CDR3 length equals 18 residues. Germline CDR1 and CDR2: SGDLS and YYNGEE. DNA for the CDR3: TGTGCCAGCAGCATCCGAGGGCTAGCGGGGGGGCCCAACTACGAGCAGTACTTC. It translates to CASSIRGLAGGPNYEQYF.

The V gene is TRBV5-5, the J gene TRBJ1-5, with D uncertain. The germline V gene has CDR1 SGHKS and CDR2 YYEKEE (reference sequence). The CDR3 extends over 15 amino acids. Trimming removed 4 bases at V and 2 bases at J, with 13 bases between. The CDR3 loop reads CASSRGSTGNQPQHF. The CDR3 DNA follows: TGTGCCAGCAGCCGGGGATCCACGGGCAATCAGCCCCAGCATTTT.

The chain is built from TRBV25-1 and TRBJ1-3; TRBD1 matches at 11 bases. With 7 bases clipped from V and 0 bases from J, the junction kept 8 bases outside the gene matches. The CDR3 length is 17 residues. Germline CDR1 reads MGHDK; CDR2 reads SYGVNS. The CDR3 loop is CASTSGTGGSSGNTIYF. CDR3 nucleotide sequence: TGTGCCAGCACCTCCGGGACAGGGGGGAGCTCTGGAAACACCATATATTTT.

J is TRBJ1-2 and V is TRBV28; weak D call: TRBD1 (6 bases). The CDR3 sequence is 16 residues long. Germline-derived CDR1 and CDR2 are MDHEN and SYDVKM. V was shortened by 4 bases and J by 2 bases, with 17 bases between the two germline ends. The CDR3 loop reads CASSSPPGHPNYGYTF. DNA for the CDR3: TGTGCCAGCAGTTCCCCACCGGGACATCCCAACTATGGCTACACCTTC.

V gene TRBV14 combines with J gene TRBJ1-2; D is undetermined. CDR3 length: 13 residues. Germline loops: CDR1 SGHDN, CDR2 FVKESK. The V and J ends lost 4 bases and 7 bases respectively, with 13 bases between them. In DNA, the CDR3 is TGTGCCAGCAGCCTAGTACGCAGCGGTGGCTACACCTTC. This encodes CASSLVRSGGYTF.

The chain joins TRBV2 to TRBJ1-5, with D maybe TRBD1 (6 bases). V was shortened by 3 bases and J by 2 bases, with 8 bases between the two germline ends. The CDR3 consists of 14 residues. Germline lookup yields CDR1 SNHLY and CDR2 FYNNEI. CDR3 residues: CASSEQGRNQPQHF. CDR3 sequence (DNA): TGTGCCAGCAGTGAGCAGGGGCGCAATCAGCCCCAGCATTTT.